A single sample gave rise to the 30 T cell receptor beta chains below, sequenced in a study of T cells after yellow fever vaccination. TCRdb analysed the 5' RACE reads with MiXCR anew, one entry per CDR3 protein. Here the sample spans 280,000 or so distinct CDR3 sequences, about 10% being singletons. Sample: CD4+ T cells sorted from PBMCs, taken 5 days after the yellow fever booster vaccination. The receptors derive from a man between 18 and 29 years old who received the YFV17D yellow fever vaccine.

The table lists this clonotype with a few counts. The rearrangement joins TRBV9 to TRBJ1-2, with a possible D match to TRBD1 (6 bases). V lost 7 bases, J lost 2 bases, and 12 bases lay in between. The CDR3 has 13 amino acids. CDR1 is SGDLS and CDR2 is YYNGEE in the germline V gene. The CDR3 sequence: CASGHRENYGYTF. CDR3 nucleotide sequence: TGTGCCAGCGGCCACAGGGAGAACTATGGCTACACCTTC.

J is TRBJ1-5 and V is TRBV7-9; D possibly corresponds to TRBD1 (6 bases). Trimming cost V 8 bases and J 9 bases, with 32 bases left between them. The CDR3 has 18 residues. The germline gives CDR1 SEHNR, CDR2 FQNEAQ (reference sequence). The CDR3: CASSMDPGHQMGDGPQHF. CDR3 sequence (DNA): TGTGCCAGCTCTATGGATCCGGGACACCAAATGGGGGACGGGCCCCAGCATTTT.

This clonotype was seen at least ten times. CDR3 amino acids: CSVGDLGAGEQYF. The CDR3 nucleotides are TGCAGCGTTGGAGATCTGGGGGCTGGCGAGCAGTACTTC. The rearrangement joins TRBV29-1 to TRBJ2-7, with a possible D match to TRBD1 (6 bases). Germline lookup yields CDR1 SQVTM and CDR2 ANQGSEA. CDR3 length: 13 amino acids. V lost 4 bases and J 6 bases, leaving 16 bases between the germline ends.

The chain links TRBV7-8 to TRBJ2-5; D not certain. CDR1 is SGHVS, CDR2 FQNEAQ, per germline. V lost 7 bases and J 5 bases, leaving 8 bases between the germline ends. The CDR3 spans 11 residues. Here the CDR3 reads CASTSLETQYF. As DNA, the CDR3 is TGTGCCAGCACCTCGCTGGAGACCCAGTACTTC. Variable domain in full (rest from reference TRBV7-8 and TRBJ2-5): GAGVSQSPRYKVAKRGQDVALRCDPISGHVSLFWYQQALGQGPEFLTYFQNEAQLDKSGLPSDRFFAERPEGSVSTLKIQRTQQEDSAVYLCASTSLETQYFGPGTRLLVL.

This clonotype was seen a handful of times. The V and J genes are TRBV7-7 and TRBJ2-6; TRBD1 or TRBD2 may be the D gene (5 bases each). The CDR3 spans 16 residues. The germline V gene has CDR1 SSHAT and CDR2 FNYEAQ (reference sequence). Trimming cost V 5 bases and J 0 bases, with 11 bases left between them. The CDR3 region is CASSPGLSSGANVLTF. Written as DNA, the CDR3 is TGTGCCAGCAGCCCGGGGCTTAGCTCTGGGGCCAACGTCCTGACTTTC.

The sample holds many counts of this clonotype. The chain joins TRBV3-1 to TRBJ2-6; D is ambiguous. Trimming removed 4 bases at V and 4 bases at J, with 11 bases between. This CDR3 has 15 residues. Germline V gives CDR1 LGHDT, CDR2 YNNKEL (reference sequence). CDR3 region: CASSRPFGGANVLTF. The CDR3 DNA is TGTGCCAGCAGCCGGCCCTTCGGCGGGGCCAACGTCCTGACTTTC. The full variable domain, rest sourced from reference TRBV3-1 and TRBJ2-6, is DTAVSQTPKYLVTQMGNDKSIKCEQNLGHDTMYWYKQDSKKFLKIMFSYNNKELIINETVPNRFSPKSPDKAHLNLHINSLELGDSAVYFCASSRPFGGANVLTFGAGSRLTVL.

This clonotype was picked up a small number of times. This chain links TRBV19 with TRBJ2-6; D is undetermined. V was pared by 0 bases and J by 1 base, with 4 bases between. Germline-derived CDR1 and CDR2 are LNHDA and SQIVND (reference sequence). This CDR3 is built from 15 residues. CDR3 sequence: CASSIEGSGANVLTF. For the CDR3, the DNA is TGTGCCAGTAGTATAGAGGGGTCTGGGGCCAACGTCCTGACTTTC.

This clonotype showed up just a few times. This chain uses TRBV5-1 with TRBJ2-3; 7 bases match TRBD1. The V gene end was trimmed by 4 bases and the J gene end by 4 bases; junction bases not matched to a gene: 12. Germline CDR1 SGHRS, CDR2 YFSETQ. The CDR3 covers 16 residues. The CDR3 is CASSLDRLDNADTQYF. In DNA, the CDR3 is TGCGCCAGCAGCCTGGACAGGCTGGATAATGCAGATACGCAGTATTTT.

This clonotype was picked up many times. The V gene is TRBV10-3, the J gene TRBJ1-4; maybe TRBD1 (6 bases). Germline assignment: CDR1 ENHRY and CDR2 SYGVKD. This CDR3 region has 18 residues. The germline V and J ends were trimmed by 3 bases and 11 bases, with 28 bases remaining between them. The CDR3 here is CAISDTPQGGQWNRKLFF. CDR3 DNA sequence: TGTGCCATCAGTGACACCCCACAAGGAGGACAGTGGAATCGGAAACTGTTTTTT.

The sample holds a few counts of this clonotype. The chain recombines TRBV6-1 with TRBJ2-5; the match to TRBD1 covers 7 bases. With V trimmed by 10 bases and J by 5 bases, 22 bases remained unmatched. The length of the CDR3 is 17 residues. Germline assignment: CDR1 MNHNS and CDR2 SASEGT. The CDR3 region is CAISPRMTGREGETQYF. The CDR3 DNA sequence: TGTGCCATCTCTCCTCGGATGACAGGGAGAGAAGGGGAGACCCAGTACTTC.

The rearrangement joins TRBV28 to TRBJ1-6; possibly TRBD1 for D (6 bases). In germline, CDR1 is MDHEN, CDR2 SYDVKM. V dropped 5 bases and J dropped 5 bases, with 13 bases sitting between them. This CDR3 region has 15 residues. The CDR3 reads CASSIRDTHNSPLHF. The CDR3 DNA sequence: TGTGCCAGCAGTATCCGGGACACCCATAATTCACCCCTCCACTTT.

This clonotype has at least ten counts. The rearrangement links TRBV6-5 to TRBJ2-7; 10 nucleotides agree with TRBD1. The germline gives CDR1 MNHEY, CDR2 SVGAGI. CDR3 length: 16 amino acids. The V segment lost 1 base and the J segment 5 bases; nucleotides outside the gene matches: 8. The CDR3 nucleotides are TGTGCCAGCAGTTACTTGGGACAGGGGTATGGTAACGAGCAGTACTTC. Translated: CASSYLGQGYGNEQYF.

Only a few counts were recorded for this clonotype. This sequence joins TRBV5-1 and TRBJ1-1, with 11 bases fitting TRBD1. There are 14 residues in the CDR3. V was clipped by 3 bases and J by 5 bases; unmatched bases: 3. Per germline, CDR1 SGHRS and CDR2 YFSETQ. CDR3 protein: CASSYRDRGTEAFF. The CDR3 bases are TGCGCCAGCAGCTACCGGGACAGGGGGACTGAAGCTTTCTTT.

This chain uses TRBV10-3 with TRBJ2-5; D is ambiguous. This CDR3 comprises 13 residues. CDR1 is ENHRY, CDR2 SYGVKD, per germline. V was pared by 4 bases and J by 5 bases, with 11 bases between. CDR3 in DNA: TGTGCCATCAGTGTCCCCCTTCGGGAGACCCAGTACTTC. Encoded protein: CAISVPLRETQYF.

This clonotype was recorded a few times. The CDR3 nucleotides are TGTGCCAGCAGTTACGGCTCGTTAGGGGAGCAGTACTTC. It encodes CASSYGSLGEQYF. The chain joins TRBV6-2 or TRBV6-3 to TRBJ2-7, with D uncertain. Germline V CDR1 and CDR2: MNHEY, SVGEGT. Trimming removed 2 bases from V and 7 bases from J, with 12 bases in between. The CDR3 has 13 amino acids.

This clonotype has ten or more counts. The chain couples TRBV19 to TRBJ1-1, with 7 bases matching TRBD1. J was trimmed by 7 bases and V by 3 bases; bases with no gene match: 5. The CDR3 extends over 13 amino acids. The V gene's germline CDR1 is LNHDA and CDR2 SQIVND (reference sequence). The CDR3 DNA sequence: TGTGCCAGTAGTATTCTAGGACAGGTTGAAGCTTTCTTT. This gives the protein CASSILGQVEAFF.

The chain combines TRBV6-5 with TRBJ2-3, with D perhaps TRBD1 (6 bases). V was shortened by 6 bases and J by 0 bases, with 10 bases between the two germline ends. Germline loops: CDR1 MNHEY, CDR2 SVGAGI. This CDR3 spans 14 amino acids. The chain's CDR3 is CASRSQGSTDTQYF. CDR3 nucleotide sequence: TGTGCCAGCAGGTCACAGGGAAGCACAGATACGCAGTATTTT.

This clonotype occurred many times. This chain joins TRBV28 and TRBJ2-7, with TRBD1 matching 8 bases. The CDR3 extends over 12 amino acids. The V and J ends lost 4 bases and 5 bases, in that order; junction bases with no gene match: 1. Germline V gene lookup returns CDR1 MDHEN and CDR2 SYDVKM. Written as DNA, the CDR3 is TGTGCCAGCAGTTCCAGGGGGCACGAGCAGTACGTC. Protein sequence: CASSSRGHEQYV.

The sample holds many counts of this clonotype. V gene TRBV5-1 combines with J gene TRBJ2-1, with TRBD2 as a possible D gene (6 bases). CDR1 and CDR2 from the germline V gene are SGHRS and YFSETQ. The CDR3 is 15 residues long. V was trimmed by 5 bases and J by 8 bases, leaving 20 bases between them. The CDR3, as DNA: TGCGCCAGCAGTCGAACCCACCTGGGAGGCGATGAGCAGTTCTTC. Protein sequence: CASSRTHLGGDEQFF.

This clonotype was recorded many times. CDR3 nucleotides: TGCAGTGCTAGAGGGCAGGGGCCCCGAAAGCATTTT. Translating gives CSARGQGPRKHF. The V call is TRBV20-1, the J call TRBJ1-5; possible D gene TRBD1, 6 bases. Trimming removed 1 base from V and 14 bases from J, with 15 bases in between. CDR1 and CDR2 from the germline V gene are DFQATT and SNEGSKA (reference sequence). The CDR3 length is 12 residues.

The J gene is TRBJ1-2, the V gene TRBV2, with 7 bases fitting TRBD1. The CDR3 has 14 residues. V shed 6 bases and J 2 bases; nucleotides not matched to a gene: 6. Germline V gives CDR1 SNHLY, CDR2 FYNNEI. The CDR3 sequence: CASRAGTVNYGYTF. The CDR3 DNA reads as TGTGCCAGCAGAGCCGGGACAGTAAACTATGGCTACACCTTC.

J is TRBJ2-3 and V is TRBV7-2; 10 positions match TRBD1. Looked up from germline, CDR1 is SGHTA and CDR2 is FQGNSA. The length of the CDR3 is 17 residues. J lost 2 bases, V lost 3 bases, and 8 bases had no gene match. DNA of the CDR3: TGTGCCAGCAGCTTTAGGACAGGGGGATCTAACACAGATACGCAGTATTTT. Its protein is CASSFRTGGSNTDTQYF.

The chain joins TRBV25-1 to TRBJ2-3, with 11 nucleotides matching TRBD2. The germline CDR1 and CDR2 sequences are MGHDK and SYGVNS. The CDR3 covers 15 residues. With V trimmed by 7 bases and J by 2 bases, 5 bases remained unmatched. CDR3 coding DNA: TGTGCCAGCAATGTAGCGGGGGGGTCCACAGATACGCAGTATTTT. Amino acids: CASNVAGGSTDTQYF.

This chain links TRBV28 with TRBJ1-2; the D is unclear. Trimming took off 3 bases at V and 2 bases at J, with 7 bases between the two ends. Germline V gene data show CDR1 as MDHEN and CDR2 as SYDVKM. The CDR3 has 13 amino acids. Here the CDR3 DNA reads TGTGCCAGCAGTTTGTCGGACAACTATGGCTACACCTTC. It codes for CASSLSDNYGYTF.

The rearrangement joins TRBV7-2 to TRBJ2-6; D ambiguous. Deletions cut 3 bases from V and 1 base from J, with 7 bases between. The CDR3 runs 15 residues. CDR1 is SGHTA and CDR2 is FQGNSA in the germline V gene. The chain's CDR3 is CASSFSPSGANVLTF. The CDR3 nucleotides are TGTGCCAGCAGCTTTTCTCCATCTGGGGCCAACGTCCTGACTTTC. Looking up the rest from reference TRBV7-2 and TRBJ2-6 gives the full variable domain: GAGVSQSPSNKVTEKGKDVELRCDPISGHTALYWYRQSLGQGLEFLIYFQGNSAPDKSGLPSDRFSAERTGGSVSTLTIQRTQQEDSAVYLCASSFSPSGANVLTFGAGSRLTVL.

J is TRBJ1-1 and V is TRBV5-4; no clear D. This CDR3 has 14 residues. The V gene lost 2 bases and the J gene lost 1 base, with 9 bases spanning the gap. Per the germline V gene, CDR1 is SGHNT and CDR2 is YYREEE (reference sequence). DNA of the CDR3: TGTGCCAGCAGCTTAAGCAATGGGAACACTGAAGCTTTCTTT. This gives the protein CASSLSNGNTEAFF. Looking up the rest from reference TRBV5-4 and TRBJ1-1 gives the full variable domain: ETGVTQSPTHLIKTRGQQVTLRCSSQSGHNTVSWYQQALGQGPQFIFQYYREEENGRGNFPPRFSGLQFPNYSSELNVNALELDDSALYLCASSLSNGNTEAFFGQGTRLTVV.

This clonotype was observed a few times. This chain links TRBV20-1 with TRBJ2-5; tentatively, D is TRBD2 (7 bases). The CDR3 has 15 residues. The germline gives CDR1 DFQATT, CDR2 SNEGSKA (reference sequence). V lost 5 bases and J 7 bases, leaving 23 bases between the germline ends. The CDR3 DNA reads as TGCAGTGCTGGGCGTGGGGGGGCCACGTTCGGGACCCAGTACTTC. This codes for CSAGRGGATFGTQYF.

The chain is built from TRBV9 and TRBJ1-5; unclear D gene. Per germline, CDR1 SGDLS and CDR2 YYNGEE. The CDR3 runs 13 residues. Trimming stripped 0 bases from V and 5 bases from J, with 6 bases between. The CDR3: CASSVDPDQPQHF. The CDR3 DNA sequence: TGTGCCAGCAGCGTAGACCCAGATCAGCCCCAGCATTTT.

The chain has TRBV27 and TRBJ2-5, with 11 bases aligning to TRBD2. J gave up 4 bases and V 3 bases, and 4 bases lay outside the gene matches. CDR1 MNHEY and CDR2 SMNVEV come from the germline V gene (reference sequence). The CDR3 loop spans 15 amino acids. The CDR3 loop reads CASSFGLAGGETQYF. The CDR3 coding sequence is TGTGCCAGCAGTTTCGGCCTAGCGGGAGGAGAGACCCAGTACTTC.

There are many counts of this clonotype. This chain connects TRBV6-6 to TRBJ2-5, with no clear D. The CDR3 has 13 residues. The germline V gene has CDR1 MNHNY and CDR2 SVGAGI (reference sequence). V shed 5 bases and J shed 7 bases, with 14 bases lying between them. CDR3 loop: CASSKSHEGTQYF. CDR3 sequence (DNA): TGTGCCAGCAGTAAAAGCCACGAAGGGACCCAGTACTTC.